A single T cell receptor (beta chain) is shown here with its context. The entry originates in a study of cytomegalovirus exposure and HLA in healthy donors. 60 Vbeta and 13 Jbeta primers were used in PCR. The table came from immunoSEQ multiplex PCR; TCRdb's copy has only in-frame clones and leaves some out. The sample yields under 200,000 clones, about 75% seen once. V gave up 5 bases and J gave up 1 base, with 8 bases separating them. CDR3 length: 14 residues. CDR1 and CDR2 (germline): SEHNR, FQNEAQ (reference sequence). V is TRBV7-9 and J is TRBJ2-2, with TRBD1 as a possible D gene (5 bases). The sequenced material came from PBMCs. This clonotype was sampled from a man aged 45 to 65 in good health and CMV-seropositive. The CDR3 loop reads CASSPGQNTGELFF. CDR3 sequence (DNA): TGTGCCAGCAGCCCCGGACAGAACACCGGGGAGCTGTTTTTT.